This T cell receptor (beta chain) is from a study of CD8 T cells in Susac syndrome (dated 2019 in TCRdb). A note on the overall study: The study used repertoire sequencing to test whether antigen drove CD8+ T cell activation and differentiation in Susac syndrome.

Peripheral blood CD8+ and CD4+ T cells from healthy donors, Susac syndrome patients and multiple sclerosis patients were profiled by high-throughput TCR beta sequencing. Multiple sclerosis controls were treatment-naive patients with stable or active relapsing-remitting disease fulfilling revised McDonald criteria. Bulk CD8+ and CD4+ T cells were purified by magnetic negative isolation, whereas CD8+ TEMRA cells were enriched by FACS. Blood was drawn into EDTA tubes, processed within 24 hours, and PBMCs were isolated by density gradient centrifugation. PBMCs intended for TCR sequencing were cryopreserved in liquid nitrogen and thawed later in a water bath at 37 degrees C. The sorted or isolated CD4+, CD8+ and CD8+ TEMRA cells had a purity of 90% or higher. In the case of this clonotype: Its antigen is still unknown. Per-base qualities were not stored, and no clone one base away is much larger.

V is cut back by 0 bases and J by 1 base, with 2 bases in the junction unmatched. The CDR3 covers 14 residues, taking in both the cysteine and the phenylalanine. The DNA shown is the 42-base CDR3, in frame from base 1. CDR1 GTSNPN and CDR2 SVGIG were looked up in the germline V gene (reference sequence). The investigation overall reported the following: The study acknowledged that relatively few individuals were included in the TCR sequencing and HLA analysis.

RNA was extracted using the RNeasy kit, and roughly 0.5 to 1 ug of the RNA was reverse transcribed with random hexamers. TCR beta CDR3 regions were amplified with the immunoSEQ multiplex PCR assay covering 54 Vbeta and 13 Jbeta segments. PCR amplification bias was corrected using a synthetic template baseline for primer optimization and computational correction. In the source study's methods: Only productive sequences were kept, with reads annotated to V, D and J genes according to IMGT and analyzed in immunoSEQ Analyzer. Clonality was computed as one minus Shannon entropy normalized by log2 of the number of productive unique sequences. For each patient and control, public and private clones were evaluated among the 100 most prevalent clones. Clones were defined as Susac-specific if absent from the healthy and MS cohorts, from 1052 published viral clones and from other ImmuneACCESS disease sequences. Using fastp at Q25 and MiXCR, TCRdb reprocessed the public reads and kept productive beta chains. Each CDR3 protein gets just one entry, which takes the most common genes and DNA from the rows behind it. The V and J calls and clone size come from TCRdb's table, not from the authors' own analysis. The sample table holds around 130,000 distinct CDR3 sequences, of which roughly 94% were seen once. Approximately 0.13% of the sample rests with the top ten.

The V and J segments used are TRBV30 and TRBJ2-5, with 7 bases in between that match TRBD2. This TCR derives from a human donor with multiple sclerosis. The material sequenced was CD4+ T cells from PBMCs. The DNA sequence is TGTGCCTGGAGTGTATGGGGGGGCCAAGAGACCCAGTACTTC. This encodes CAWSVWGGQETQYF.